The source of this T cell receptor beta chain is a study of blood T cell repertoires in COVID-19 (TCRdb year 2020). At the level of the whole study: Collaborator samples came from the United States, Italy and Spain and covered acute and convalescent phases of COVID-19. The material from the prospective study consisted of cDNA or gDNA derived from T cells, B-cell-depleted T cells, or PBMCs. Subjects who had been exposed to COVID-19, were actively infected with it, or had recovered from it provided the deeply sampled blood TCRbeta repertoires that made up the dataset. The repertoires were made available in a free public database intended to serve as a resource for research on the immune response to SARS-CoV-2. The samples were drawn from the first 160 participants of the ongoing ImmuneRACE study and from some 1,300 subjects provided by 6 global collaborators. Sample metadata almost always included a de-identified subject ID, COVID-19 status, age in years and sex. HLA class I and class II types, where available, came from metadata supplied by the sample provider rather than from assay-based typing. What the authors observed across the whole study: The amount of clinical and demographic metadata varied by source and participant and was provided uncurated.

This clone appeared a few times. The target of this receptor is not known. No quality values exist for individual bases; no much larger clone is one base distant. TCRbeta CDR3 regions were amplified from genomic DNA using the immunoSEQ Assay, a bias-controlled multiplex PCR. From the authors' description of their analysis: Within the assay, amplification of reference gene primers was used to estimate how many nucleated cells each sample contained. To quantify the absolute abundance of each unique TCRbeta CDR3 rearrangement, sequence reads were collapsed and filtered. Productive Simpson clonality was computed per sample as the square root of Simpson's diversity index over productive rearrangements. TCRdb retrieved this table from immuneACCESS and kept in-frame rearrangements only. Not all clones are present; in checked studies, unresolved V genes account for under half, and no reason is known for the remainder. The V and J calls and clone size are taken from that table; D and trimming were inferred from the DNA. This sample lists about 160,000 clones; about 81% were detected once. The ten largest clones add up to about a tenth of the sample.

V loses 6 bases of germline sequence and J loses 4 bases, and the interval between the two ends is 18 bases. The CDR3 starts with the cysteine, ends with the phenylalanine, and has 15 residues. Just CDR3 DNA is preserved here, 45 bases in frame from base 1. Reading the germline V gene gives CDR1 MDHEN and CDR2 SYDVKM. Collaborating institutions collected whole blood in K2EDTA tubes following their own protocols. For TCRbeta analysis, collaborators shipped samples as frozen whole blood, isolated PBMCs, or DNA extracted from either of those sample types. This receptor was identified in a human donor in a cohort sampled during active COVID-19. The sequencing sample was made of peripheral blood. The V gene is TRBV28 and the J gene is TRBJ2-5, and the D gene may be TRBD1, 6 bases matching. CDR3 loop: CASRELTGNGETQYF. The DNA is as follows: TGTGCCAGCAGAGAACTAACAGGGAACGGAGAGACCCAGTACTTC.